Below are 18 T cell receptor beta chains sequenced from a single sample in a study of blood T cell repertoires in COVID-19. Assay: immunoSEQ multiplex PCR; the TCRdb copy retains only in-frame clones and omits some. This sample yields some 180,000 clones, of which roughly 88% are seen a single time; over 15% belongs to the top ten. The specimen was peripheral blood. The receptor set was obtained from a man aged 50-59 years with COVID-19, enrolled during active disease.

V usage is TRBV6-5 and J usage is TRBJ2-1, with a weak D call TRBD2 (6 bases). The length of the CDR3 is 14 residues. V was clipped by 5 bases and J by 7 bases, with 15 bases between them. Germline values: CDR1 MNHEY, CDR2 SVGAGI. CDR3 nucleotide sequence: TGTGCCAGCAGTCACCGACTAGAGGTGAATGAGCAGTTCTTC. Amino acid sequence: CASSHRLEVNEQFF.

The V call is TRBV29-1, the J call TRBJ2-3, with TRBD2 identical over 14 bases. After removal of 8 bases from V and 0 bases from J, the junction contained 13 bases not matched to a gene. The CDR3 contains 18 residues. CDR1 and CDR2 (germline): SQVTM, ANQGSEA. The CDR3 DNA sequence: TGCAGCCTATTGGGACTAGCGGGAGAAGTGTCGAGCACAGATACGCAGTATTTT. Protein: CSLLGLAGEVSSTDTQYF.

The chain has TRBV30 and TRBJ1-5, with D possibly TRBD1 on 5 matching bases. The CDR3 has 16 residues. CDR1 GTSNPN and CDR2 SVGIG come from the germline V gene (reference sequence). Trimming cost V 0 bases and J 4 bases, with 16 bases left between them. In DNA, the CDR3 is TGTGCCTGGAGTGTAGCTGGGGCCCTAACTAATCAGCCCCAGCATTTT. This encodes CAWSVAGALTNQPQHF.

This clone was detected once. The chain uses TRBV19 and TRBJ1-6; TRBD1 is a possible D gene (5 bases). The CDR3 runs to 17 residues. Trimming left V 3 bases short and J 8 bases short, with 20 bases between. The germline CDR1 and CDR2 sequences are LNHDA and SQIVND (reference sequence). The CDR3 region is CASSIHAGTDFYSPLHF. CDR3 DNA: TGTGCCAGTAGTATCCACGCGGGGACCGACTTTTATTCACCCCTCCACTTT.

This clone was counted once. The CDR3 coding sequence is TGTGCCAGCAAATACGCCGGGACTATCATTAACAATGAGCAGTTCTTC. This translates into CASKYAGTIINNEQFF. The chain has TRBV6-6 and TRBJ2-1; 7 bases align to TRBD2. This CDR3 is built from 16 residues. Germline lookup yields CDR1 MNHNY and CDR2 SVGAGI (reference sequence). Trimming took 7 bases from V and 5 from J; bases not matched to a gene: 14.

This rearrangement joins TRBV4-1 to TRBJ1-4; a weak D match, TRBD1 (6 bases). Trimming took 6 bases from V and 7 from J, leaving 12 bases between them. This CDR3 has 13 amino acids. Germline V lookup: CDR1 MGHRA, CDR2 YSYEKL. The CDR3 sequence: CASREQGVEKLFF. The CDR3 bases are TGCGCCAGCAGAGAACAGGGTGTTGAAAAACTGTTTTTT.

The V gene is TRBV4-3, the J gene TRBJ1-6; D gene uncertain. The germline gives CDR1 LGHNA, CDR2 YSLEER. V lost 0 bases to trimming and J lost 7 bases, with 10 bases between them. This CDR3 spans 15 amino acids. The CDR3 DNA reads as TGCGCCAGCAGCCAAGATGAACAGCAAAATTCACCCCTCCACTTT. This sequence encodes CASSQDEQQNSPLHF.

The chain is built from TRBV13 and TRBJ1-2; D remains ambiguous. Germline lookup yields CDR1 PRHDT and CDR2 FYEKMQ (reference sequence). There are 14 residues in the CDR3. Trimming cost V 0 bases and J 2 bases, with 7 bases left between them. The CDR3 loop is CASSLGTVNYGYTF. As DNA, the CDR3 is TGTGCCAGCAGCTTAGGAACAGTGAACTATGGCTACACCTTC.

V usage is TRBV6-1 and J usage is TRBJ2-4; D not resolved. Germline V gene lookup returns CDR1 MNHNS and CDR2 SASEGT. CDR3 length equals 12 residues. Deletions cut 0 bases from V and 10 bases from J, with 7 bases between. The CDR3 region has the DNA TGTGCCAGCAGTGAAGCAGGCGGTATTCAGTACTTC. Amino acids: CASSEAGGIQYF.

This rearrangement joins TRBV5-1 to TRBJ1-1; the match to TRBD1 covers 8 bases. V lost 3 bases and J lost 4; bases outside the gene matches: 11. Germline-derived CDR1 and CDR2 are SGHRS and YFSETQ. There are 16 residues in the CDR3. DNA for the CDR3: TGCGCCAGCAGCTCCTTATCCGGACAGGGCGGCACTGAAGCTTTCTTT. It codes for CASSSLSGQGGTEAFF.

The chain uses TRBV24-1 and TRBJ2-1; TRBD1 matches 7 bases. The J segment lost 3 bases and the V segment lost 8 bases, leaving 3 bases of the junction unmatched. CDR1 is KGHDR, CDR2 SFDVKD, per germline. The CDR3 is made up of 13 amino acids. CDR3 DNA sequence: TGTGCCACCACCCAGGGGGACTACAATGAGCAGTTCTTC. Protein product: CATTQGDYNEQFF.

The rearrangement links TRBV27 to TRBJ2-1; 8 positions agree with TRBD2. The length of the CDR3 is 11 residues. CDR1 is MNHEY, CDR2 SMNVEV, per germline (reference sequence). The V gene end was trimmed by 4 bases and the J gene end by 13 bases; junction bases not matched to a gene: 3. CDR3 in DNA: TGTGCCAGCAGTTCGAGGACTAGCCAGTTCTTC. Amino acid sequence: CASSSRTSQFF.

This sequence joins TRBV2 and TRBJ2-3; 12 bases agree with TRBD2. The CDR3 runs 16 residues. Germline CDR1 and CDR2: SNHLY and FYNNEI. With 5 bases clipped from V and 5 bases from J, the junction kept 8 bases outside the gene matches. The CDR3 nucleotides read TGTGCCAGCAGTCCTAGGACTAGCGGGGTGGGAGATACGCAGTATTTT. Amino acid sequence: CASSPRTSGVGDTQYF.

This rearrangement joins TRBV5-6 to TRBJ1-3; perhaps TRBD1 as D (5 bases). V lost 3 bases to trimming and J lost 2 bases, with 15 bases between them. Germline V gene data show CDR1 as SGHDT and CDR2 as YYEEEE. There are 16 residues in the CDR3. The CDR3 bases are TGTGCCAGCAGCTCCCTGGGGCCAGGGACTGGAAACACCATATATTTT. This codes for CASSSLGPGTGNTIYF. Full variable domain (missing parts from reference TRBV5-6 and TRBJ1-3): DAGVTQSPTHLIKTRGQQVTLRCSPKSGHDTVSWYQQALGQGPQFIFQYYEEEERQRGNFPDRFSGHQFPNYSSELNVNALLLGDSALYLCASSSLGPGTGNTIYFGEGSWLTVV.

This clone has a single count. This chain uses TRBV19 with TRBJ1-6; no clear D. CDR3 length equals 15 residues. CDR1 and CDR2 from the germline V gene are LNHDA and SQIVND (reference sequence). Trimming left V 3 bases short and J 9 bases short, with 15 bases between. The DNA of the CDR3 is TGTGCCAGTAGTATTAATGGCGACGGGGTTTCACCCCTCCACTTT. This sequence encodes CASSINGDGVSPLHF.

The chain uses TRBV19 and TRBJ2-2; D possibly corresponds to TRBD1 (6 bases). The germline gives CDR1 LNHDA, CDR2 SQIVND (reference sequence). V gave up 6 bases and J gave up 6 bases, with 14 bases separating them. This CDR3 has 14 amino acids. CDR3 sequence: CASSRDTLPGELFF. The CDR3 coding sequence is TGTGCCAGTAGCCGGGACACCCTCCCCGGGGAGCTGTTTTTT. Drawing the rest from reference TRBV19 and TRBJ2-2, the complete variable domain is DGGITQSPKYLFRKEGQNVTLSCEQNLNHDAMYWYRQDPGQGLRLIYYSQIVNDFQKGDIAEGYSVSREKKESFPLTVTSAQKNPTAFYLCASSRDTLPGELFFGEGSRLTVL.

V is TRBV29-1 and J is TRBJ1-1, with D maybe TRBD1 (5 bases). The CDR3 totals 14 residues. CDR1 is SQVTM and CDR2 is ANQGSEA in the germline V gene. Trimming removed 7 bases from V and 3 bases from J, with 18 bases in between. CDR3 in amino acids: CSAKGPRGDTEAFF. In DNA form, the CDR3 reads TGCAGCGCTAAAGGGCCTCGGGGGGACACTGAAGCTTTCTTT.

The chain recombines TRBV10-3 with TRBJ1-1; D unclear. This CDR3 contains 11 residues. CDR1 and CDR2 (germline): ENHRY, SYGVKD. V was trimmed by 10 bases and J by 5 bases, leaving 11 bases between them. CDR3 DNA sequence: TGTGCCACCGAAACGGGGACTGAAGCTTTCTTT. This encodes CATETGTEAFF.